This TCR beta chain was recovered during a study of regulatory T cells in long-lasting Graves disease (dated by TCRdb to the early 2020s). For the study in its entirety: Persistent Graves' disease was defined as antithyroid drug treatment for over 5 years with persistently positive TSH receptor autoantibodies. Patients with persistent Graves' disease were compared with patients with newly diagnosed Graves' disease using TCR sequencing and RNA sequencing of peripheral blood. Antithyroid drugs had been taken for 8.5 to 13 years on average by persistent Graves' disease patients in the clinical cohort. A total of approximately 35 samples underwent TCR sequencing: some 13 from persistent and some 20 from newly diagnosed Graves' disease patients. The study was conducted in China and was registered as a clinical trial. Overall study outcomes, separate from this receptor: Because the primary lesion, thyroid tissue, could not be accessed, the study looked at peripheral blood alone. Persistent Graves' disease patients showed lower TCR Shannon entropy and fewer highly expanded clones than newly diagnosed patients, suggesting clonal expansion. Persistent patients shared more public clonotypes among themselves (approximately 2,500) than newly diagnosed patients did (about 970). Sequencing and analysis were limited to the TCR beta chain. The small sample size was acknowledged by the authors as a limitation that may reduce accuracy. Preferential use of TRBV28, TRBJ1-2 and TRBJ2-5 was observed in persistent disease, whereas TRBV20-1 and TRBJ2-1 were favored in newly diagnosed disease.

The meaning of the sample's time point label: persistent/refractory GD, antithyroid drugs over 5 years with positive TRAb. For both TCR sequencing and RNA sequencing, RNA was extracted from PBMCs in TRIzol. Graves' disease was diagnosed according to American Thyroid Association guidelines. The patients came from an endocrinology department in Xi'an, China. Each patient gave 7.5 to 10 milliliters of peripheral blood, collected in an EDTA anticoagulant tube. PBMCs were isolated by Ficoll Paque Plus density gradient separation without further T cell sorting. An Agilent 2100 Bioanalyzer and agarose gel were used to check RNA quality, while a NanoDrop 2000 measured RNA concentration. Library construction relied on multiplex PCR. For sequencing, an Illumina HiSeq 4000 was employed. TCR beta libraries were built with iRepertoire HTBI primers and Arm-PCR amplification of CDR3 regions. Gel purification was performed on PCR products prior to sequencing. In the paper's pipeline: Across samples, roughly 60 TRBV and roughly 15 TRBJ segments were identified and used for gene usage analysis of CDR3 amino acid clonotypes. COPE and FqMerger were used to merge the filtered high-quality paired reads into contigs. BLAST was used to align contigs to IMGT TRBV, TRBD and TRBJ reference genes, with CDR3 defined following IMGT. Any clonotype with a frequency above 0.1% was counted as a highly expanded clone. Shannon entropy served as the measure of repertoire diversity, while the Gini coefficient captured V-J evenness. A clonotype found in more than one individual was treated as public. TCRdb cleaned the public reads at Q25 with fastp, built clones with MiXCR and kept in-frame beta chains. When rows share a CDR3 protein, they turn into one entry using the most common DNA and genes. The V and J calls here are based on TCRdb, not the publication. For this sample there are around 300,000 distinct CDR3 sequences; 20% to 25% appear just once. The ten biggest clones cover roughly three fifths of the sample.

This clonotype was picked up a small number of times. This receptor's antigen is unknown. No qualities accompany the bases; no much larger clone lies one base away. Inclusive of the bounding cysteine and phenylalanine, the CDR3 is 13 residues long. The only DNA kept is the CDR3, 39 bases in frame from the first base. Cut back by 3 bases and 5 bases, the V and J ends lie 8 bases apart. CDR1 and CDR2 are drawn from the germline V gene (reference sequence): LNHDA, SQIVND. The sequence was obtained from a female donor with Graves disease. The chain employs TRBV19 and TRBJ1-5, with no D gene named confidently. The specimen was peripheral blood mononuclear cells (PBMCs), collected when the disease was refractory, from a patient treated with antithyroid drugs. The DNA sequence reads TGTGCCAGTAGTATTAGTAGTGATCAGCCCCAGCATTTT. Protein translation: CASSISSDQPQHF.